A single sample is the source of the 2 T cell receptor beta chains below, sequenced in a study of shared clonotypes between healthy human individuals. Profiling relied on immunoSEQ multiplex PCR, and the TCRdb table lists in-frame clones only, not all of them. In the table there are 550,000 to 850,000 clones, around 70% of which are singletons. The sequencing sample was made of memory CD4+ T cells sorted from blood. The subset: CD45RA-negative fraction. These receptors were collected from a woman aged 25 to 45 in good health.

This clone was seen just once. The rearrangement uses TRBV30 and TRBJ1-2; possibly TRBD1 for D (6 bases). Trimming took off 2 bases at V and 8 bases at J, with 15 bases between the two ends. Germline values: CDR1 GTSNPN, CDR2 SVGIG (reference sequence). The CDR3 totals 13 residues. The CDR3 protein is CAWSNLGQLGYTF. In DNA form, the CDR3 reads TGTGCCTGGAGTAATTTAGGACAGTTGGGCTACACCTTC.

The chain has TRBV18 and TRBJ1-4, with a possible D match to TRBD1 (5 bases). Trimming left V 4 bases short and J 0 bases short, with 12 bases between. The CDR3 is made up of 16 amino acids. Germline V gene data show CDR1 as KGHSH and CDR2 as LQKENI. The CDR3 loop reads CASSQGTGPTNEKLFF. The CDR3 DNA follows: TGTGCCAGCTCACAGGGGACGGGACCAACTAATGAAAAACTGTTTTTT.